What follows are 24 T cell receptor beta chains derived from one specimen sequenced in a study of PD-L1 blockade in urothelial cancer. Clones were sequenced by immunoSEQ multiplex PCR, and TCRdb holds only the in-frame ones, with some missing. The sample carries around 100,000 clones, about 85% recorded once. Sequenced material: PBMCs, taken around atezolizumab (anti-PD-L1) treatment. The receptors were sampled from a man in his fifties with urothelial cancer.

In its sample, this clone was seen a few times. This chain links TRBV19 with TRBJ1-6; D ambiguous. Trimming pared 1 base from V and 7 bases from J, leaving 5 bases between. Germline CDR1 is LNHDA and CDR2 is SQIVND (reference sequence). The CDR3 spans 13 residues. The CDR3 coding sequence is TGTGCCAGTAGTATAGGAGCGAATTCACCCCTCCACTTT. Encoded protein: CASSIGANSPLHF.

V is TRBV18 and J is TRBJ1-5; 7 bases line up with TRBD1. The J segment lost 4 bases and the V segment lost 5 bases, leaving 5 bases of the junction unmatched. There are 14 residues in the CDR3. Germline-derived CDR1 and CDR2 are KGHSH and LQKENI. CDR3: CASSAGQENQPQHF. DNA of the CDR3: TGTGCCAGCTCAGCCGGACAGGAGAATCAGCCCCAGCATTTT.

The chain carries TRBV5-1 and TRBJ2-7; 12 positions match TRBD2. Germline CDR1 is SGHRS and CDR2 is YFSETQ. The V and J ends lost 6 bases and 4 bases, in that order; junction bases with no gene match: 8. This CDR3 is 15 amino acids long. In DNA, the CDR3 is TGCGCCAGCACCCCGACTAGCGGGAGTCCTTACGAGCAGTACTTC. This translates into CASTPTSGSPYEQYF. Complete variable domain (other parts from reference TRBV5-1 and TRBJ2-7): KAGVTQTPRYLIKTRGQQVTLSCSPISGHRSVSWYQQTPGQGLQFLFEYFSETQRNKGNFPGRFSGRQFSNSRSEMNVSTLELGDSALYLCASTPTSGSPYEQYFGPGTRLTVT.

The gene calls are TRBV5-1 and TRBJ2-5; perhaps TRBD2 as D (5 bases). The length of the CDR3 is 14 residues. The germline V and J ends were trimmed by 4 bases and 5 bases, with 15 bases remaining between them. Germline V gene lookup returns CDR1 SGHRS and CDR2 YFSETQ. Here the CDR3 reads CASSPRGSGETQYF. CDR3 in DNA: TGCGCCAGCAGCCCGCGAGGGAGCGGTGAGACCCAGTACTTC.

This chain joins TRBV11-1 and TRBJ2-7, with 11 bases lining up with TRBD1. There are 17 residues in the CDR3. V lost 5 bases, J lost 0 bases, and 9 bases stayed unmatched. Germline CDR1 SGHAT, CDR2 FQDESV (reference sequence). CDR3 coding DNA: TGTGCCAGCAGCCTTGGGACAGGGGGTTTAAGCTCCTACGAGCAGTACTTC. It specifies CASSLGTGGLSSYEQYF.

J is TRBJ2-3 and V is TRBV7-9; tentative D call: TRBD1 (5 bases). Germline V gene data show CDR1 as SEHNR and CDR2 as FQNEAQ (reference sequence). The CDR3 is made up of 13 amino acids. V lost 3 bases and J lost 8, with 12 bases in between. The CDR3 protein is CASSFGQLGTQYF. The CDR3 region has the DNA TGTGCCAGCAGCTTTGGACAACTCGGTACGCAGTATTTT.

V is TRBV10-2 and J is TRBJ1-5; no firm D call. This CDR3 has 14 amino acids. The V end was cut by 3 bases, the J end by 5 bases, with 11 bases between. The germline V gene encodes CDR1 WSHSY and CDR2 SAAADI. CDR3 in amino acids: CASSDWGGDQPQHF. CDR3 nucleotides: TGCGCCAGCAGTGATTGGGGAGGCGATCAGCCCCAGCATTTT.

This clone was seen only once. V gene TRBV7-9 combines with J gene TRBJ2-2, with 9 bases aligning to TRBD2. Trimming removed 6 bases from V and 3 bases from J; junction bases left unmatched: 8. In germline, CDR1 is SEHNR, CDR2 FQNEAQ (reference sequence). This CDR3 contains 16 residues. This CDR3 is CASRPKGLADTGELFF. The CDR3 nucleotides read TGTGCCAGCAGACCCAAGGGACTAGCCGACACCGGGGAGCTGTTTTTT.

This clone was picked up one time. This chain links TRBV4-1 with TRBJ2-6; 7 bases line up with TRBD1. V dropped 1 base and J dropped 4; count of bases not matched to a gene: 7. This CDR3 contains 17 residues. Germline V gene sequence: CDR1 MGHRA, CDR2 YSYEKL. The DNA for the CDR3 is TGCGCCAGCAGCCAAGTGAGGGGGCTAGGGGGGGCCAACGTCCTGACTTTC. Its translation is CASSQVRGLGGANVLTF.

This chain links TRBV28 with TRBJ1-1; no clear D gene. V was pared by 5 bases and J by 4 bases, with 5 bases between. The CDR3 totals 11 residues. CDR1 is MDHEN and CDR2 is SYDVKM in the germline V gene. The CDR3 region is CASSRVTEAFF. CDR3 bases: TGTGCCAGCAGTCGGGTCACTGAAGCTTTCTTT.

This clone has more than one count but fewer than ten. In DNA form, the CDR3 reads TGTGCCAGCAGCGTTCCTAGCGGGAGGATTCGGTACGAGCAGTACTTC. It encodes CASSVPSGRIRYEQYF. This rearrangement joins TRBV28 to TRBJ2-7; TRBD2 matches at 11 bases. This CDR3 comprises 16 residues. The V gene end was trimmed by 6 bases and the J gene end by 4 bases; junction bases not matched to a gene: 11. CDR1 is MDHEN, CDR2 SYDVKM, per germline.

The chain joins TRBV7-8 to TRBJ2-7; D is perhaps TRBD2 (7 bases). Trimming pared 6 bases from V and 5 bases from J, leaving 20 bases between. The CDR3 has 15 amino acids. Germline loops: CDR1 SGHVS, CDR2 FQNEAQ. CDR3 DNA sequence: TGTGCCAGCAGGTTCGGGGGGCTCGGTAGACACGAGCAGTACTTC. It codes for CASRFGGLGRHEQYF.

This sequence joins TRBV28 and TRBJ1-4; D possibly corresponds to TRBD1 (5 bases). The length of the CDR3 is 15 residues. Trimming removed 7 bases from V and 0 bases from J, with 12 bases in between. The germline V gene has CDR1 MDHEN and CDR2 SYDVKM. CDR3 bases: TGTGCCAGCACCGCCGGGGGAGCAACTAATGAAAAACTGTTTTTT. This codes for CASTAGGATNEKLFF.

The CDR3 loop reads CASSLMPLAGGPSGANVLTF. For the CDR3, the DNA is TGCGCCAGCAGCTTGATGCCCCTAGCGGGAGGGCCATCCGGGGCCAACGTCCTGACTTTC. The chain carries TRBV5-1 and TRBJ2-6; 12 bases are a match to TRBD2. Unmatched junction bases numbered 12, after V lost 1 base and J lost 4 bases. The CDR3 extends over 20 amino acids. CDR1 is SGHRS and CDR2 is YFSETQ in the germline V gene.

The gene calls are TRBV5-1 and TRBJ1-1, with 10 bases identical to TRBD1. Germline values: CDR1 SGHRS, CDR2 YFSETQ. Germline trimming cut 4 bases from V and 2 bases from J; bases unmatched to any gene: 2. The length of the CDR3 is 14 residues. The CDR3 loop is CASSKTGGNTEAFF. The CDR3 nucleotides are TGCGCCAGCAGCAAGACAGGGGGCAACACTGAAGCTTTCTTT.

The V gene is TRBV21-1, the J gene TRBJ2-7; the tabulated D call, TRBD1, remains unverified against the DNA. TRBV21-1 is marked as a pseudogene. The CDR3 is made up of 16 amino acids. Here the CDR3 reads CASSKGLDRGTYEQYF. The CDR3, as DNA: TGTGCCAGCAGCAAAGGCCTGGACAGGGGAACTTACGAGCAGTACTTC.

This clone was counted a few times. Other DNA sequences of this sample code for an identical CDR3. The CDR3 bases are TGTGCCAGCAGCTTACGGGGGAACACTGAAGCTTTCTTT. Its protein is CASSLRGNTEAFF. The chain links TRBV7-9 to TRBJ1-1; D is undetermined. V lost 2 bases to trimming and J lost 1 base, with 5 bases between them. The CDR3 loop spans 13 amino acids. Germline CDR1 is SEHNR and CDR2 is FQNEAQ (reference sequence).

The chain uses TRBV19 and TRBJ1-6; D unresolved. Per the germline V gene, CDR1 is LNHDA and CDR2 is SQIVND (reference sequence). V was trimmed by 6 bases and J by 6 bases, leaving 18 bases between them. The CDR3 is 16 residues long. The CDR3 sequence: CASSATWTGTNSPLHF. DNA for the CDR3: TGTGCCAGTAGCGCAACCTGGACGGGAACTAATTCACCCCTCCACTTT.

The chain recombines TRBV5-4 with TRBJ1-4; the D gene is possibly TRBD1 (6 bases). The germline V gene encodes CDR1 SGHNT and CDR2 YYREEE (reference sequence). This CDR3 has 12 amino acids. V dropped 7 bases and J dropped 8 bases, with 12 bases sitting between them. The CDR3 spells CASGDQGEKLFF. The DNA for the CDR3 is TGTGCCAGCGGAGATCAGGGGGAAAAACTGTTTTTT.

The table lists this clone with a few counts. The rearrangement links TRBV9 to TRBJ1-4; D gene uncertain. CDR1 and CDR2 (germline): SGDLS, YYNGEE. With 3 bases removed from V and 1 base from J, the gap between germline ends came to 10 bases. This CDR3 region has 15 residues. CDR3 region: CASSAREGTNEKLFF. As DNA, the CDR3 is TGTGCCAGCAGCGCAAGGGAGGGAACTAATGAAAAACTGTTTTTT.

J is TRBJ1-2 and V is TRBV2; 8 bases are shared with TRBD1. In germline, CDR1 is SNHLY, CDR2 FYNNEI. The CDR3 spans 13 residues. V lost 4 bases, J lost 8 bases, and 6 bases stayed unmatched. The DNA of the CDR3 is TGTGCCAGCAGTGGGACAGGGTTCCGCGGCTACACCTTC. Translating gives CASSGTGFRGYTF.

The chain uses TRBV10-2 and TRBJ1-6; tentative D call: TRBD1 (6 bases). The CDR3 runs 16 residues. V was trimmed by 1 base and J by 0 bases, leaving 7 bases between them. Germline CDR1 reads WSHSY; CDR2 reads SAAADI. The CDR3 spells CASSEYRASYNSPLHF. CDR3 DNA: TGCGCCAGCAGTGAGTACAGGGCCTCCTATAATTCACCCCTCCACTTT.

This chain connects TRBV27 to TRBJ1-2; maybe TRBD1 (5 bases). The CDR3 loop spans 14 amino acids. V gave up 3 bases and J gave up 3 bases, with 11 bases separating them. Germline values: CDR1 MNHEY, CDR2 SMNVEV (reference sequence). The DNA of the CDR3 is TGTGCCAGCAGTTTTCAGGGATCTTACTATGGCTACACCTTC. The encoded protein is CASSFQGSYYGYTF.

The gene calls are TRBV18 and TRBJ2-5; D might be TRBD2 (5 bases). Germline CDR1 and CDR2: KGHSH and LQKENI. CDR3 size: 16 residues. V gave up 0 bases and J gave up 5 bases, with 16 bases separating them. The CDR3 loop reads CASSPPSLRPGETQYF. In DNA, the CDR3 is TGTGCCAGCTCACCACCGAGTCTGCGTCCGGGGGAGACCCAGTACTTC.